Following are 32 T cell receptor beta chains from one sample sequenced in a study of blood T cell repertoires in COVID-19. Only in-frame clones appear in the TCRdb table, and some are missing; sequencing was by immunoSEQ multiplex PCR. The repertoire holds some 85,000 clones, with about 83% as singletons. Sequenced sample: peripheral blood. These receptors came from a man in his 70s with COVID-19, enrolled during active disease.

The chain links TRBV10-3 to TRBJ2-7; D is perhaps TRBD1 (6 bases). The CDR3 is 13 amino acids. CDR1 is ENHRY, CDR2 SYGVKD, per germline. V lost 2 bases and J 1 base, leaving 6 bases between the germline ends. In DNA, the CDR3 is TGTGCCATCAGTGAGGGACAGTCCTACGAGCAGTACTTC. Residues: CAISEGQSYEQYF.

This clone has only a few counts. V and J are TRBV3-1 (or the pseudogene TRBV3-2) and TRBJ1-6, with TRBD1 as a possible D gene (5 bases). The CDR3 totals 13 residues. The germline V gene encodes CDR1 LGHDT and CDR2 YNNKEL (reference sequence). Trimming removed 0 bases at V and 11 bases at J, with 8 bases between. The CDR3 nucleotides read TGTGCCAGCAGCCAAGAAGGGGAAGCACCCCTCCACTTT. Protein: CASSQEGEAPLHF.

The chain has TRBV7-2 and TRBJ2-1, with a possible D match to TRBD2 (5 bases). This CDR3 region has 15 residues. Germline V lookup: CDR1 SGHTA, CDR2 FQGNSA. V was pared by 3 bases and J by 6 bases, with 15 bases between. The CDR3 nucleotides are TGTGCCAGCAGCTTGGACTCCGCACGCCTCAATGAGCAGTTCTTC. Amino acid sequence: CASSLDSARLNEQFF.

This chain links TRBV6-5 with TRBJ2-2; no definite D call. Germline-derived CDR1 and CDR2 are MNHEY and SVGAGI. V was clipped by 2 bases and J by 4 bases, with 11 bases between them. The CDR3 is made up of 15 amino acids. In DNA form, the CDR3 reads TGTGCCAGCAGTTACAACAGCCCAGGCACCGGGGAGCTGTTTTTT. Its protein product is CASSYNSPGTGELFF.

With regard to this clone: The same CDR3 arises from other DNA sequences in this sample as well. The J gene is TRBJ2-7, the V gene TRBV28; no definite D call. The CDR3 has 14 residues. V was clipped by 6 bases and J by 0 bases, with 12 bases between them. Germline CDR1 reads MDHEN; CDR2 reads SYDVKM. For the CDR3, the DNA is TGTGCCAGCAGACGAGAGGAGAGCTCCTACGAGCAGTACTTC. It yields the protein CASRREESSYEQYF.

V and J are TRBV7-3 and TRBJ2-4; 8 bases fit TRBD2. V dropped 5 bases and J dropped 4; count of bases not matched to a gene: 4. The CDR3 contains 14 residues. Germline V gene lookup returns CDR1 SGHTA and CDR2 FQGTGA. CDR3 nucleotides: TGTGCCAGCAGCCCCGGCGGGGGGAAAAACATTCAGTACTTC. Translating it yields CASSPGGGKNIQYF.

This chain uses TRBV20-1 with TRBJ2-2; 9 nucleotides agree with TRBD1. The CDR3 extends over 14 amino acids. Germline CDR1 reads DFQATT; CDR2 reads SNEGSKA (reference sequence). V shed 3 bases, J shed 5 bases, and the junction held 4 bases outside the gene matches. The CDR3 protein is CSASGQGLTGELFF. DNA of the CDR3: TGCAGTGCTAGTGGACAGGGGTTAACCGGGGAGCTGTTTTTT.

The rearrangement links TRBV7-2 to TRBJ1-1, with TRBD1 as a possible D gene (5 bases). Trimming pared 0 bases from V and 5 bases from J, leaving 13 bases between. This CDR3 has 15 amino acids. CDR1 SGHTA and CDR2 FQGNSA come from the germline V gene. For the CDR3, the DNA is TGTGCCAGCAGCTTAGCGGGCCAGGGAAGGACTGAAGCTTTCTTT. Its protein is CASSLAGQGRTEAFF.

This chain connects TRBV6-2 or TRBV6-3 to TRBJ2-7, with 7 nucleotides matching TRBD1. Per the germline V gene, CDR1 is MNHEY and CDR2 is SVGEGT. This CDR3 is 18 amino acids long. Trimming removed 0 bases from V and 2 bases from J; junction bases left unmatched: 13. The CDR3 DNA reads TGTGCCAGCAGTTACTCCAGACAGGGCAGGCCAGGGGCCTACGAGCAGTACTTC. It translates to CASSYSRQGRPGAYEQYF.

The chain carries TRBV6-5 and TRBJ2-2, with D possibly being TRBD2 (6 bases). The CDR3 spans 14 residues. Germline V gives CDR1 MNHEY, CDR2 SVGAGI. V lost 2 bases and J 7 bases, leaving 11 bases between the germline ends. CDR3 region: CASSYARGGGELFF. The CDR3, as DNA: TGTGCCAGCAGTTACGCCCGGGGAGGCGGGGAGCTGTTTTTT.

This chain links TRBV5-5 with TRBJ2-1; 7 nucleotides line up with TRBD2. Germline CDR1 reads SGHKS; CDR2 reads YYEKEE (reference sequence). V lost 4 bases to trimming and J lost 2 bases; unmatched junction nucleotides: 6. CDR3 length: 15 residues. The CDR3 DNA follows: TGTGCCAGCAGCCTAGGGAGCGGGACCTACAATGAGCAGTTCTTC. Translation: CASSLGSGTYNEQFF.

The J gene is TRBJ2-5, the V gene TRBV27, with TRBD1 identical over 9 bases. The ends lost 4 bases at V and 2 bases at J; junction bases unmatched: 8. This CDR3 is built from 16 residues. Germline assignment: CDR1 MNHEY and CDR2 SMNVEV (reference sequence). The DNA of the CDR3 is TGTGCCAGCAGTTACATTCCCGGGACAGGGCAAGAGACCCAGTACTTC. It codes for CASSYIPGTGQETQYF.

The rearrangement links TRBV9 to TRBJ1-2; tentatively, D is TRBD1 (6 bases). This CDR3 comprises 15 residues. Per the germline V gene, CDR1 is SGDLS and CDR2 is YYNGEE. V was clipped by 4 bases and J by 6 bases, with 19 bases between them. The CDR3 bases are TGTGCCAGCAGCTTAAGCCTCCGGGACACGCATGGCTACACCTTC. Protein product: CASSLSLRDTHGYTF.

The V call is TRBV7-2, the J call TRBJ2-1; 7 positions match TRBD2. The CDR3 sequence is 14 residues long. Germline V gene sequence: CDR1 SGHTA, CDR2 FQGNSA. V trimming: 4 bases; J trimming: 9 bases; junction bases outside the gene matches: 9. CDR3 in amino acids: CASSSSAGEGEQFF. The CDR3, as DNA: TGTGCCAGCAGCTCGAGCGCGGGGGAAGGTGAGCAGTTCTTC.

This clone was detected only a few times. The gene calls are TRBV10-3 and TRBJ2-1, with 11 bases lining up with TRBD2. This CDR3 has 16 amino acids. V lost 6 bases to trimming and J lost 0 bases; unmatched junction nucleotides: 4. Germline assignment: CDR1 ENHRY and CDR2 SYGVKD. The CDR3 DNA follows: TGTGCCATCAGCTCTACTAGCGGGAGCTCCTACAATGAGCAGTTCTTC. Residues: CAISSTSGSSYNEQFF.

The CDR3 DNA is TGTGCCAGCAGCCAAGACGGGGGGCCCCAAGAGACCCAGTACTTC. Its protein product is CASSQDGGPQETQYF. The chain links TRBV14 to TRBJ2-5; perhaps TRBD2 as D (7 bases). CDR1 and CDR2 (germline): SGHDN, FVKESK. This CDR3 comprises 15 residues. The V end was cut by 0 bases, the J end by 1 base, with 9 bases between.

V is TRBV5-5 and J is TRBJ1-1, with 9 bases that match TRBD1. Per the germline V gene, CDR1 is SGHKS and CDR2 is YYEKEE (reference sequence). V lost 4 bases, J lost 6 bases, and 7 bases stayed unmatched. The CDR3 runs to 14 residues. The CDR3 here is CASSPGQGNAEAFF. The CDR3 region has the DNA TGTGCCAGCAGCCCGGGACAGGGTAACGCTGAAGCTTTCTTT.

The V call is TRBV28, the J call TRBJ2-5; possible D gene TRBD2, 6 bases. V lost 6 bases, J lost 4 bases, and 21 bases lay in between. CDR1 MDHEN and CDR2 SYDVKM come from the germline V gene. This CDR3 contains 16 residues. CDR3 region: CASSPMGGGGRETQYF. CDR3 nucleotides: TGTGCCAGCAGCCCTATGGGGGGTGGCGGGCGAGAGACCCAGTACTTC.

The chain is built from TRBV5-1 and TRBJ2-3; 7 nucleotides match TRBD2. Germline CDR1 is SGHRS and CDR2 is YFSETQ. Trimming at V came to 4 bases and at J to 0 bases, leaving 2 bases not matched to a gene. This CDR3 has 14 residues. The DNA for the CDR3 is TGCGCCAGCAGCGATAGCGGGAGCACAGATACGCAGTATTTT. It is translated as CASSDSGSTDTQYF.

The V and J genes are TRBV11-2 and TRBJ2-7, with D perhaps matching TRBD2 (5 bases). Germline V gives CDR1 SGHAT, CDR2 FQNNGV. This CDR3 comprises 13 residues. The V gene lost 5 bases and the J gene lost 5 bases, with 13 bases spanning the gap. Written as DNA, the CDR3 is TGTGCCAGCAGCCCAACGGGGTCCCACGAGCAGTACTTC. Amino acid sequence: CASSPTGSHEQYF.

The V gene is TRBV7-3, the J gene TRBJ1-2; 7 bases are shared with TRBD1. The CDR3 loop spans 15 amino acids. Trimming took 5 bases from V and 1 from J; bases not matched to a gene: 7. Germline loops: CDR1 SGHTA, CDR2 FQGTGA. Written as DNA, the CDR3 is TGTGCCAGCAGCCCTACTGACAGGGATAACTATGGCTACACCTTC. Protein sequence: CASSPTDRDNYGYTF.

This chain uses TRBV18 with TRBJ2-7; 13 bases are shared with TRBD2. CDR1 is KGHSH, CDR2 LQKENI, per germline. This CDR3 is built from 15 residues. V trimming: 2 bases; J trimming: 6 bases; junction bases outside the gene matches: 4. CDR3 sequence reads: CASSPGLAGEGEQYF. The CDR3 DNA sequence: TGTGCCAGCTCACCAGGACTAGCGGGAGAAGGCGAGCAGTACTTC.

The CDR3 DNA sequence: TGTGCCAGTAGTATAGATTCGATTGTGAGAGTGGTTGGTGGCGGGGAGCTGTTTTTT. This sequence encodes CASSIDSIVRVVGGGELFF. The rearrangement uses TRBV19 and TRBJ2-2, with D hard to call. The V end was cut by 0 bases, the J end by 7 bases, with 24 bases between. Germline values: CDR1 LNHDA, CDR2 SQIVND (reference sequence). The CDR3 totals 19 residues.

The rearrangement joins TRBV6-5 to TRBJ2-3, with a possible D match to TRBD1 (6 bases). CDR1 is MNHEY and CDR2 is SVGAGI in the germline V gene. The V gene lost 4 bases and the J gene lost 2 bases, with 13 bases spanning the gap. The CDR3 extends over 15 amino acids. This chain's CDR3 is CASSFRGFDTDTQYF. In DNA, the CDR3 is TGTGCCAGCAGTTTCAGGGGTTTCGACACAGATACGCAGTATTTT.

This sequence joins TRBV5-4 and TRBJ1-3, with 7 positions matching TRBD1. The J segment lost 4 bases and the V segment lost 0 bases, leaving 7 bases of the junction unmatched. Germline V gene data show CDR1 as SGHNT and CDR2 as YYREEE (reference sequence). The CDR3 runs to 16 residues. For the CDR3, the DNA is TGTGCCAGCAGCTTGGGGAACACAGGGGTAGGAAACACCATATATTTT. This codes for CASSLGNTGVGNTIYF.

The V and J genes are TRBV19 and TRBJ1-3, with D possibly being TRBD1 (6 bases). CDR3 length equals 15 residues. Germline loops: CDR1 LNHDA, CDR2 SQIVND (reference sequence). The V gene lost 10 bases and the J gene lost 0 bases, with 16 bases spanning the gap. In DNA, the CDR3 is TGTGCCACTCATTCCGGACAGTCCTCTGGAAACACCATATATTTT. Its translation: CATHSGQSSGNTIYF.

This chain links TRBV19 with TRBJ1-6, with 9 bases fitting TRBD1. CDR3 length equals 13 residues. Germline CDR1 and CDR2: LNHDA and SQIVND (reference sequence). With 9 bases clipped from V and 7 bases from J, the junction kept 4 bases outside the gene matches. Written as DNA, the CDR3 is TGTGCCAGCGGGACAGGGCCCAATTCACCCCTCCACTTT. It codes for CASGTGPNSPLHF.

The gene calls are TRBV11-2 and TRBJ2-1, with unresolved D. CDR1 is SGHAT, CDR2 FQNNGV, per germline. This CDR3 comprises 14 residues. Trimming cost V 4 bases and J 0 bases, with 7 bases left between them. The CDR3 DNA is TGTGCCAGCAGCTCTTATAGCTCCTACAATGAGCAGTTCTTC. Residues: CASSSYSSYNEQFF.

This chain uses TRBV4-1 with TRBJ2-5, with a possible D match to TRBD2 (7 bases). The CDR3 extends over 18 amino acids. With 1 base removed from V and 0 bases from J, the gap between germline ends came to 18 bases. The germline CDR1 and CDR2 sequences are MGHRA and YSYEKL. CDR3 sequence reads: CASSQGGGPYLYQETQYF. The CDR3 nucleotides are TGCGCCAGCAGCCAAGGCGGGGGCCCATATTTGTACCAAGAGACCCAGTACTTC.

V gene TRBV4-3 combines with J gene TRBJ2-3; D is undetermined. The CDR3 runs to 16 residues. V lost 1 base, J lost 2 bases, and 13 bases lay in between. The germline CDR1 and CDR2 sequences are LGHNA and YSLEER. The CDR3 here is CASSQGKRPNTDTQYF. The CDR3 bases are TGCGCCAGCAGCCAAGGAAAGCGCCCTAACACAGATACGCAGTATTTT.

The V call is TRBV18, the J call TRBJ2-1, with 8 bases lining up with TRBD1. The CDR3 runs 15 residues. V dropped 3 bases and J dropped 4; count of bases not matched to a gene: 5. Germline V CDR1 and CDR2: KGHSH, LQKENI. The CDR3 loop is CASSPRQGIYNEQFF. The CDR3 region has the DNA TGTGCCAGCTCACCGAGACAGGGGATATACAATGAGCAGTTCTTC.

V and J are TRBV27 and TRBJ2-7, with 12 bases aligning to TRBD2. Germline V gives CDR1 MNHEY, CDR2 SMNVEV (reference sequence). The CDR3 runs 16 residues. With V trimmed by 1 base and J by 3 bases, 4 bases remained unmatched. This chain's CDR3 is CASSLFSTSGSYEQYF. The CDR3 DNA sequence: TGTGCCAGCAGTTTATTTTCGACTAGCGGGAGCTACGAGCAGTACTTC.